Presented here are 22 T cell receptor beta chains from one specimen sequenced in a study of shared clonotypes between healthy human individuals. Generated by immunoSEQ multiplex PCR, the TCRdb table keeps only in-frame clones and is missing some. In the table there are about 2,500,000 clones, more than 90% of which are singletons. Sequenced input: naive CD4+ T cells sorted from blood. Subset denoted: CD45RA+ positively selected. These receptors all stem from a man younger than 30 in good health.

The chain couples TRBV4-3 to TRBJ2-4, with a weak D call TRBD1 (5 bases). The CDR3 loop spans 15 amino acids. Germline CDR1 reads LGHNA; CDR2 reads YSLEER. Trimming pared 0 bases from V and 1 base from J, leaving 7 bases between. The CDR3 loop reads CASSQEGAAKNIQYF. The DNA of the CDR3 is TGCGCCAGCAGCCAAGAAGGGGCGGCCAAAAACATTCAGTACTTC.

The chain combines TRBV14 with TRBJ2-1; D gene ambiguous. Germline-derived CDR1 and CDR2 are SGHDN and FVKESK. The CDR3 length is 13 residues. V was clipped by 1 base and J by 5 bases, with 6 bases between them. The CDR3 DNA reads TGTGCCAGCAGCCAAGCGGGCCACAATGAGCAGTTCTTC. Translated, it gives CASSQAGHNEQFF.

The chain couples TRBV30 to TRBJ1-3, with D hard to call. The germline CDR1 and CDR2 sequences are GTSNPN and SVGIG (reference sequence). The CDR3 extends over 12 amino acids. V was trimmed by 4 bases and J by 0 bases, leaving 4 bases between them. The CDR3 DNA reads as TGTGCCTGGAAAGACTCTGGAAACACCATATATTTT. Translation gives CAWKDSGNTIYF.

The chain links TRBV28 to TRBJ2-3; no clear D gene. Trimming shortened V by 3 bases and J by 8 bases, and 12 bases separated the two germline ends. The germline gives CDR1 MDHEN, CDR2 SYDVKM. The CDR3 has 13 residues. CDR3 in DNA: TGTGCCAGCAGTTTCCCCGAGGACGGTACGCAGTATTTT. Protein sequence: CASSFPEDGTQYF.

The chain joins TRBV7-8 to TRBJ2-7; D gene uncertain. Germline V gene lookup returns CDR1 SGHVS and CDR2 FQNEAQ. The CDR3 covers 14 residues. V was pared by 5 bases and J by 5 bases, with 16 bases between. The CDR3 bases are TGTGCCAGCAGCCCTAAAGCCACCTCGAACGAGCAGTACTTC. It encodes CASSPKATSNEQYF.

The V call is TRBV6-5, the J call TRBJ1-2; TRBD1 matches 7 bases. The CDR3 is made up of 15 amino acids. CDR1 MNHEY and CDR2 SVGAGI come from the germline V gene. V shed 7 bases, J shed 0 bases, and the junction held 8 bases outside the gene matches. The CDR3 DNA reads TGTGCCAGCAAGGTGACAGGGTCAGCTAACTATGGCTACACCTTC. It codes for CASKVTGSANYGYTF.

This rearrangement joins TRBV4-1 to TRBJ2-5; 14 positions match TRBD2. Trimming cost V 3 bases and J 2 bases; bases outside gene matches: 5. Per the germline V gene, CDR1 is MGHRA and CDR2 is YSYEKL. The CDR3 is 17 amino acids. The CDR3, as DNA: TGCGCCAGCAGCCATCCGGGACTAGCGGGGGTTCAAGAGACCCAGTACTTC. This codes for CASSHPGLAGVQETQYF.

The chain recombines TRBV2 with TRBJ2-7, with D perhaps TRBD1 (6 bases). Germline V CDR1 and CDR2: SNHLY, FYNNEI. This CDR3 is built from 15 residues. Trimming left V 3 bases short and J 5 bases short, with 17 bases between. The CDR3 nucleotides read TGTGCCAGCAGTGACCCTACAGGGTCCGTTAACGAGCAGTACTTC. Protein sequence: CASSDPTGSVNEQYF.

This clone was seen only once. Other DNA variants within this sample encode the same CDR3. The V gene is TRBV11-2, the J gene TRBJ1-1, with D uncertain. Trimming removed 3 bases at V and 2 bases at J, with 7 bases between. The germline V gene encodes CDR1 SGHAT and CDR2 FQNNGV. CDR3 length equals 13 residues. CDR3 in amino acids: CASSFSENTEAFF. In DNA, the CDR3 is TGTGCCAGCAGCTTTTCAGAAAACACTGAAGCTTTCTTT. Complete variable domain (other parts from reference TRBV11-2 and TRBJ1-1): EAGVAQSPRYKIIEKRQSVAFWCNPISGHATLYWYQQILGQGPKLLIQFQNNGVVDDSQLPKDRFSAERLKGVDSTLKIQPAKLEDSAVYLCASSFSENTEAFFGQGTRLTVV.

This chain uses TRBV5-1 with TRBJ2-1, with D uncertain. The V gene lost 4 bases and the J gene lost 3 bases, with 11 bases spanning the gap. The CDR3 contains 14 residues. Germline V gene data show CDR1 as SGHRS and CDR2 as YFSETQ. The CDR3 loop is CASSHLRDYNEQFF. In DNA form, the CDR3 reads TGCGCCAGCAGCCACCTGCGTGACTACAATGAGCAGTTCTTC.

Notes on this clone: The same CDR3 also results from other DNA sequences found in this sample. The chain is built from TRBV6-5 and TRBJ2-1; D call uncertain. CDR3 length: 13 residues. Trimming pared 0 bases from V and 6 bases from J, leaving 6 bases between. CDR1 is MNHEY and CDR2 is SVGAGI in the germline V gene. In DNA form, the CDR3 reads TGTGCCAGCAGTTACTCCGGTAGCAATGAGCAGTTCTTC. Encoded protein: CASSYSGSNEQFF.

This chain uses TRBV19 with TRBJ2-2; 7 bases match TRBD1. The CDR3 extends over 13 amino acids. Germline V CDR1 and CDR2: LNHDA, SQIVND (reference sequence). V was pared by 11 bases and J by 1 base, with 4 bases of the junction left unmatched. CDR3 residues: CAVGDRNTGELFF. The CDR3 nucleotides are TGTGCCGTGGGGGACAGGAACACCGGGGAGCTGTTTTTT.

The chain is built from TRBV7-9 and TRBJ2-3; a weak D match, TRBD1 (6 bases). The CDR3 extends over 16 amino acids. Germline values: CDR1 SEHNR, CDR2 FQNEAQ (reference sequence). With 5 bases removed from V and 2 bases from J, the gap between germline ends came to 17 bases. Here the CDR3 DNA reads TGTGCCAGCAGCAAGGGACAACAACCCCTCACAGATACGCAGTATTTT. Translated, it gives CASSKGQQPLTDTQYF.

The rearrangement joins TRBV5-6 to TRBJ2-3; no definite D call. The germline V gene has CDR1 SGHDT and CDR2 YYEEEE. There are 16 residues in the CDR3. Trimming pared 4 bases from V and 0 bases from J, leaving 15 bases between. The CDR3 DNA follows: TGTGCCAGCAGCCATGGCCAGGTAATGAGCACAGATACGCAGTATTTT. Translated, it gives CASSHGQVMSTDTQYF.

As to this clone: At the DNA level, this CDR3 is encoded by other sequences in the same sample as well. The chain couples TRBV20-1 to TRBJ2-7, with 11 bases lining up with TRBD1. This CDR3 spans 11 amino acids. V lost 7 bases and J lost 7; bases outside the gene matches: 3. Germline CDR1 is DFQATT and CDR2 is SNEGSKA (reference sequence). CDR3 protein: CSGDRGIEQYF. CDR3 coding DNA: TGCAGTGGGGACAGGGGGATTGAGCAGTACTTC.

The chain employs TRBV7-8 and TRBJ2-2, with 8 bases that match TRBD2. This CDR3 is built from 18 residues. V gave up 5 bases and J gave up 4 bases; unmatched junction bases: 15. From germline, CDR1 is SGHVS and CDR2 FQNEAQ. The CDR3 loop reads CASSPNPSGLVATGELFF. The CDR3 coding sequence is TGTGCCAGCAGCCCCAACCCGTCGGGACTAGTGGCCACCGGGGAGCTGTTTTTT.

As concerns this clone: Other DNA sequences of this sample code for an identical CDR3. This chain uses TRBV6-5 with TRBJ1-2; 8 positions match TRBD1. V was clipped by 6 bases and J by 5 bases; unmatched bases: 5. The CDR3 spans 13 residues. Per the germline V gene, CDR1 is MNHEY and CDR2 is SVGAGI. CDR3 nucleotides: TGTGCCAGCAGCCCCACAGGGGGGTATGGCTACACCTTC. It translates to CASSPTGGYGYTF.

Only one count was recorded for this clone. The CDR3 protein is CASRELAGGETQYF. The CDR3 nucleotides read TGCGCCAGCAGGGAGCTGGCGGGAGGGGAGACCCAGTACTTC. The V gene is TRBV10-2, the J gene TRBJ2-5; 9 bases line up with TRBD2. Unmatched junction bases numbered 7, after V lost 6 bases and J lost 5 bases. The CDR3 contains 14 residues. Germline CDR1 is WSHSY and CDR2 is SAAADI.

The rearrangement joins TRBV28 to TRBJ1-1; perhaps TRBD1 as D (5 bases). Germline V gene sequence: CDR1 MDHEN, CDR2 SYDVKM. The V gene lost 4 bases and the J gene lost 1 base, with 16 bases spanning the gap. The CDR3 sequence is 16 residues long. DNA for the CDR3: TGTGCCAGCAGTTCCCCGCCCCTTACAGGGAACACTGAAGCTTTCTTT. Translated: CASSSPPLTGNTEAFF.

On this clone: The same CDR3 can be traced to other DNA sequences in this sample. The V and J genes are TRBV28 and TRBJ1-1; 10 nucleotides match TRBD1. Germline V lookup: CDR1 MDHEN, CDR2 SYDVKM. Trimming removed 4 bases from V and 3 bases from J; junction bases left unmatched: 5. The CDR3 totals 15 residues. The CDR3 here is CASSSAGTGDTEAFF. CDR3 in DNA: TGTGCCAGCAGTTCAGCCGGGACAGGGGACACTGAAGCTTTCTTT.

V is TRBV5-1 and J is TRBJ2-2; 8 bases line up with TRBD1. The V and J ends lost 1 base and 6 bases, in that order; junction bases with no gene match: 8. Germline V lookup: CDR1 SGHRS, CDR2 YFSETQ. This CDR3 is built from 16 residues. CDR3 sequence: CASSLTQGAPAGELFF. The CDR3 nucleotides read TGCGCCAGCAGCTTGACTCAGGGGGCGCCGGCCGGGGAGCTGTTTTTT.

The V gene is TRBV30, the J gene TRBJ1-5; D is possibly TRBD1 (6 bases). The CDR3 length is 15 residues. Germline V gene lookup returns CDR1 GTSNPN and CDR2 SVGIG (reference sequence). The V and J ends lost 3 bases and 6 bases respectively, with 18 bases between them. The CDR3 sequence is CAWSLAGQGRQPQHF. The CDR3 nucleotides read TGTGCCTGGAGCCTCGCGGGACAAGGACGTCAGCCCCAGCATTTT.